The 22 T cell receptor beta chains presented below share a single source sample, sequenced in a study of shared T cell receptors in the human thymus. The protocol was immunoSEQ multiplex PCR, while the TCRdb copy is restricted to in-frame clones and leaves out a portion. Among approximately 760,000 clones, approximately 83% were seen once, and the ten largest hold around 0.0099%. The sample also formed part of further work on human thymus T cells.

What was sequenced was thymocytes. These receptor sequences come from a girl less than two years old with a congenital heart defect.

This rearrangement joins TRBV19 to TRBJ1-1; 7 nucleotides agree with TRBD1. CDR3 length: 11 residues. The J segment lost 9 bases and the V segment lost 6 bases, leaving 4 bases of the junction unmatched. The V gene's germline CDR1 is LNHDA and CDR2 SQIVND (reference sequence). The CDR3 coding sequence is TGTGCCAGTAGAGGGACAGTCAAAGCTTTCTTT. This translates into CASRGTVKAFF.

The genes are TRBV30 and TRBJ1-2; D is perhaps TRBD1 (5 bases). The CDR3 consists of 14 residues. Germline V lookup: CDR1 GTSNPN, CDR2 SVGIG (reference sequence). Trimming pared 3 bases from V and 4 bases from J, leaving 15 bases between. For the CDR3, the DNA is TGTGCCTGGAGGAACGATGGCAGGGCCTATGGCTACACCTTC. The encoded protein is CAWRNDGRAYGYTF.

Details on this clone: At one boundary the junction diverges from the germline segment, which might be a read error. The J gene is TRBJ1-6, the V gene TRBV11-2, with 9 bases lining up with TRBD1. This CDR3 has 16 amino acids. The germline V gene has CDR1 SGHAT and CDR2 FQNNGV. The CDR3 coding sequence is TGTGCCGGCAGCCCCTCGACAGGGGGGTTTTTTTCACCCCTCCACTTT. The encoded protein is CAGSPSTGGFFSPLHF.

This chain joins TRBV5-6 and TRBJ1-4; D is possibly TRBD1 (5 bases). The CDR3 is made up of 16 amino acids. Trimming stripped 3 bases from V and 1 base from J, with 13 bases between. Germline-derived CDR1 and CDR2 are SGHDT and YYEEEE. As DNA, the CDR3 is TGTGCCAGCAGCTCCAGGGTACTACTAACTAATGAAAAACTGTTTTTT. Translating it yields CASSSRVLLTNEKLFF.

The CDR3 loop is CASSHGTGLNHEQYF. Written as DNA, the CDR3 is TGTGCCAGCAGCCACGGGACAGGGTTAAACCACGAGCAGTACTTC. The V call is TRBV7-9, the J call TRBJ2-7; 9 bases line up with TRBD1. Trimming took 5 bases from V and 5 from J; bases not matched to a gene: 10. CDR1 is SEHNR and CDR2 is FQNEAQ in the germline V gene (reference sequence). The CDR3 runs to 15 residues.

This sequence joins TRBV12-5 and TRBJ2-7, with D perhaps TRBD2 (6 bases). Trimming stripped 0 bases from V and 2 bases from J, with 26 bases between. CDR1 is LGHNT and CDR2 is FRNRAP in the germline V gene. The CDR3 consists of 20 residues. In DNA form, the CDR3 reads TGTGCTAGTGGTTTGGTACTAAACACGGACTATGTTGATCATCCCTACGAGCAGTACTTC. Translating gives CASGLVLNTDYVDHPYEQYF.

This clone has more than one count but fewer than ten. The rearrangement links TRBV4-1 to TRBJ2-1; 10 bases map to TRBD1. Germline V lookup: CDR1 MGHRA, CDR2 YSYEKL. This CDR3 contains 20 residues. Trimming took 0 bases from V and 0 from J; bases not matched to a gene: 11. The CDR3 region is CASSQEGTRQGASSYNEQFF. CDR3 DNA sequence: TGCGCCAGCAGCCAAGAGGGGACTCGACAGGGGGCGAGCTCCTACAATGAGCAGTTCTTC.

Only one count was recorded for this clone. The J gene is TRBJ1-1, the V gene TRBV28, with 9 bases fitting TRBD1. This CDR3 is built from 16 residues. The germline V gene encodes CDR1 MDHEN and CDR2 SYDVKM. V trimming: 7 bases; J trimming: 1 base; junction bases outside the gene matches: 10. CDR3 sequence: CASNTGTGPPNTEAFF. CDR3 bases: TGTGCCAGCAATACCGGGACAGGGCCACCGAACACTGAAGCTTTCTTT.

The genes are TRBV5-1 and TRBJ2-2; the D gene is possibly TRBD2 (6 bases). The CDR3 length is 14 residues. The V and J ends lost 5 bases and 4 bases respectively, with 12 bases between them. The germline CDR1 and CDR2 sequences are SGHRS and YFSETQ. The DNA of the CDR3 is TGCGCCAGCAGTTGGGGGGATATCACCGGGGAGCTGTTTTTT. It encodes CASSWGDITGELFF.

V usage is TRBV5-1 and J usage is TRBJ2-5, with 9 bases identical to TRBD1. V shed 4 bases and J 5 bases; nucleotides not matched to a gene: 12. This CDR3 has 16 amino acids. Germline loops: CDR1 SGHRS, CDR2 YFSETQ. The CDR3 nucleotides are TGCGCCAGCAGCGCCTGGGGGGACAGGGCGAGGGAGACCCAGTACTTC. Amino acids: CASSAWGDRARETQYF.

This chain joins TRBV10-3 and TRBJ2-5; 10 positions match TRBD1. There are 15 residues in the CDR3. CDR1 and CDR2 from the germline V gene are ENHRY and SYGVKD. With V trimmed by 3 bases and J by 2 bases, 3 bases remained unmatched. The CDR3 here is CAISDPDRGQETQYF. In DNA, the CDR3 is TGTGCCATCAGTGACCCGGACAGGGGGCAAGAGACCCAGTACTTC.

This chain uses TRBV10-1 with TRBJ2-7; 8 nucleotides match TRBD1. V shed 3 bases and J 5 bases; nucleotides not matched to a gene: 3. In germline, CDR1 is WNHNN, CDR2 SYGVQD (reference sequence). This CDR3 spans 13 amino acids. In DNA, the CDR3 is TGCGCCAGCAGTGACAGGGGGCGGAACGAGCAGTACTTC. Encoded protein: CASSDRGRNEQYF.

The CDR3 protein is CASSQDPGNIRNTIYF. CDR3 nucleotides: TGCGCCAGCAGCCAAGATCCAGGGAACATTAGAAACACCATATATTTT. The V and J genes are TRBV4-3 and TRBJ1-3; the D gene is possibly TRBD1 (5 bases). The germline gives CDR1 LGHNA, CDR2 YSLEER. Trimming pared 0 bases from V and 5 bases from J, leaving 14 bases between. The CDR3 runs to 16 residues.

CDR3 in amino acids: CASSAPRDRGPTEQFF. The CDR3 nucleotides are TGTGCCAGCAGCGCCCCCCGGGACAGGGGCCCTACTGAGCAGTTCTTC. The chain carries TRBV21-1 and TRBJ2-1; TRBD1, the D gene given by the table, was not confirmed from the DNA. TRBV21-1 is assigned pseudogene status. The CDR3 spans 16 residues.

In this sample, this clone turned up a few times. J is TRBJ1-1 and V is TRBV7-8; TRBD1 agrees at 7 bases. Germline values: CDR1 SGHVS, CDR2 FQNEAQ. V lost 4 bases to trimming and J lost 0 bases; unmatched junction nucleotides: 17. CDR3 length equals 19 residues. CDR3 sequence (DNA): TGTGCCAGCAGCTCATACCACCGGGACAGAGTAATATTGAACACTGAAGCTTTCTTT. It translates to CASSSYHRDRVILNTEAFF.

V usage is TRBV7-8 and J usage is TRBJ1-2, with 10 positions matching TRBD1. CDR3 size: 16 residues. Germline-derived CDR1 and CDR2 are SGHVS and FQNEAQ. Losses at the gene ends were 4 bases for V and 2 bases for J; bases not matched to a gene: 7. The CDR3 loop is CASSSTRDRGNYGYTF. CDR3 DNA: TGTGCCAGCAGCTCCACCCGGGACAGGGGCAACTATGGCTACACCTTC.

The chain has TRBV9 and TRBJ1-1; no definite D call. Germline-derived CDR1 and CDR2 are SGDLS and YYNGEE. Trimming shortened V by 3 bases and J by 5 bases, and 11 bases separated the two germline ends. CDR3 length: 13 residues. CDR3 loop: CASSATRMTEAFF. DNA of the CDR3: TGTGCCAGCAGCGCAACTCGTATGACTGAAGCTTTCTTT.

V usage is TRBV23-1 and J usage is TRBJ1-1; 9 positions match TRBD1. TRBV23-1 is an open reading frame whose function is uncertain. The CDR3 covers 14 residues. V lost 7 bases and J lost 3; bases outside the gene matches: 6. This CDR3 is CASIGTGWDTEAFF. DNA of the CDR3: TGCGCCAGCATCGGGACAGGGTGGGACACTGAAGCTTTCTTT.

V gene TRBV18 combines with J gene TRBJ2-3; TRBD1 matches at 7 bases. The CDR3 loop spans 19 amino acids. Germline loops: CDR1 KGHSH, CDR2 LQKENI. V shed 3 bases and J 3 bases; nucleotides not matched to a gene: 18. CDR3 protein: CASSPTGTAPHPYTDTQYF. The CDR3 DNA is TGTGCCAGCTCACCGACAGGGACAGCTCCCCACCCCTATACAGATACGCAGTATTTT.

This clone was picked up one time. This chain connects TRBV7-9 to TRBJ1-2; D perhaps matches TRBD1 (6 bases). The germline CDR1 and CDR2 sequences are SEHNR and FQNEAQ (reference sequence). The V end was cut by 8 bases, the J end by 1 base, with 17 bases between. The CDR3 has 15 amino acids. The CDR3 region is CASSLQTGFNYGYTF. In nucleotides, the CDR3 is TGTGCCAGCTCCCTACAGACAGGCTTTAACTATGGCTACACCTTC.

The CDR3 DNA reads TGTGCCAGCAGGGGGAGTGACAGGCCCACAGATACGCAGTATTTT. Translation: CASRGSDRPTDTQYF. This chain uses TRBV6-6 with TRBJ2-3; TRBD1 is a possible D gene (6 bases). The CDR3 is 15 amino acids. Germline values: CDR1 MNHNY, CDR2 SVGAGI (reference sequence). Trimming removed 6 bases at V and 2 bases at J, with 15 bases between.

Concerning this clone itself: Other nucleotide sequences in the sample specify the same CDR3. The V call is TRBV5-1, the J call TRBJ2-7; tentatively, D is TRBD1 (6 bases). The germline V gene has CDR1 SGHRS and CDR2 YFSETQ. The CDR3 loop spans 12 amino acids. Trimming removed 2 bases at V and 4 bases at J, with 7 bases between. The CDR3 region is CASSLDRYEQYF. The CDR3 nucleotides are TGCGCCAGCAGCTTAGACAGGTACGAGCAGTACTTC.